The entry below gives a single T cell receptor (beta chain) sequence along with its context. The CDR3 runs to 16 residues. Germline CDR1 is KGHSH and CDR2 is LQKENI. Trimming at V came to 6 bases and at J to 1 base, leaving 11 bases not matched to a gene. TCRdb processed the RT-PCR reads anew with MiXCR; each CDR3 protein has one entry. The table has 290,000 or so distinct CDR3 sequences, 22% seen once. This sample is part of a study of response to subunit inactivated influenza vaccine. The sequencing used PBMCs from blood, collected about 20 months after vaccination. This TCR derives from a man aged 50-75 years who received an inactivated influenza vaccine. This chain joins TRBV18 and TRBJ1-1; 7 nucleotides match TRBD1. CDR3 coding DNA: TGTGCCAGCTCCCCTCGACAGGGTGGATCGAACACTGAAGCTTTCTTT. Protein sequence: CASSPRQGGSNTEAFF.